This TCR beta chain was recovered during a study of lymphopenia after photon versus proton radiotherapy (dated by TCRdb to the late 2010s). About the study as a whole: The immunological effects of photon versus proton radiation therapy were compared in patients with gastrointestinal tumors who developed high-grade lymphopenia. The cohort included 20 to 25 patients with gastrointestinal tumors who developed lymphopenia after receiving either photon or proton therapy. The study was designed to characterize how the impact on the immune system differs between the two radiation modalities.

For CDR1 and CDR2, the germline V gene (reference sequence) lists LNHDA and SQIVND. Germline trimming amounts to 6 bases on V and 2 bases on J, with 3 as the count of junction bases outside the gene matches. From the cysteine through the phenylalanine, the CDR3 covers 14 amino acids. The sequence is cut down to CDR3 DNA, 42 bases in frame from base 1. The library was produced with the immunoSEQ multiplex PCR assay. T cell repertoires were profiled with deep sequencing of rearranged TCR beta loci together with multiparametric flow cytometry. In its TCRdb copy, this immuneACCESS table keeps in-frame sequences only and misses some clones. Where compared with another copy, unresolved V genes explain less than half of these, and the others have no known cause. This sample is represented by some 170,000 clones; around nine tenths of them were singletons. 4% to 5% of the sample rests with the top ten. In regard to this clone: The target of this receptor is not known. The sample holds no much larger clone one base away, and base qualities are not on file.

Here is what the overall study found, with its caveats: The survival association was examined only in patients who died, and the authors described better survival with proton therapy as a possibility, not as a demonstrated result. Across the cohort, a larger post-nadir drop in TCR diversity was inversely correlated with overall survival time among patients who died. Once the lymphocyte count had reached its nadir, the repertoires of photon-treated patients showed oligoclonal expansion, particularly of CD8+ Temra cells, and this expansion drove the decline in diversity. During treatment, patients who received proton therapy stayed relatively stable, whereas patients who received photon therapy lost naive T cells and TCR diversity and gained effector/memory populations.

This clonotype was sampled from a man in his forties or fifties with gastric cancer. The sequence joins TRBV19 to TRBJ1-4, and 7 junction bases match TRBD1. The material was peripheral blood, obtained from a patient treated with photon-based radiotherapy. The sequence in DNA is TGTGCCAGTAGACCGACAGGGACTAATGAAAAACTGTTTTTT. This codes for CASRPTGTNEKLFF.